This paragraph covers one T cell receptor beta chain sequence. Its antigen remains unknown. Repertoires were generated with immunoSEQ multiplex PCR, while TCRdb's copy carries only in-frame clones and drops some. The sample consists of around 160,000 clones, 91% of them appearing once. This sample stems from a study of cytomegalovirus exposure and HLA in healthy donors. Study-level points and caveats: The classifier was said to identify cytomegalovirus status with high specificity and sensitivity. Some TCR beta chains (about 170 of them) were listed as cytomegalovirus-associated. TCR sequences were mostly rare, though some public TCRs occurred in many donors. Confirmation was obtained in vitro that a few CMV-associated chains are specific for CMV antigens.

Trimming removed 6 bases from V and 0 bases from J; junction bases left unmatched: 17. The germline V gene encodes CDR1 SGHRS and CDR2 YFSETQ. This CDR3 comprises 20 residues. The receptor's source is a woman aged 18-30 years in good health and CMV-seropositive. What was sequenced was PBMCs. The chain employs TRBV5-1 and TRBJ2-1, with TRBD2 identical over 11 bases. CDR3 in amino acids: CASKPKGLAGGRDSYNEQFF. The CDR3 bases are TGCGCCAGCAAGCCCAAGGGGCTAGCGGGGGGTCGGGACTCCTACAATGAGCAGTTCTTC.